This T cell receptor beta chain appears in the sequencing data of a study of cytotoxic CD8 clonotypes in ibrutinib-treated CLL. Study-wide results and limits: At the start, clonality exceeded age-matched healthy donors and followed circulating CD8+ T-cell counts. Clonality went up at ibrutinib response and then declined back toward baseline at progression. Public clonotypes were rare and shrank or held steady on treatment.

The assay was immunoSEQ multiplex PCR, and TCRdb's table has in-frame clones only and misses some. Of under 300,000 clones in the sample, under 80% were seen once. This clone was picked up a small number of times. Its specificity is unknown. Germline CDR1 and CDR2: SGHVS and FQNEAQ. The V end was cut by 0 bases, the J end by 6 bases, with 11 bases between. This CDR3 is 14 amino acids long. This TCR was recovered from a human donor with chronic lymphocytic leukemia. The input for sequencing was PBMCs, taken after 24 months of ibrutinib treatment. The chain recombines TRBV7-8 with TRBJ1-2; D gene unclear. This chain's CDR3 is CASSLAGKMHGYTF. The CDR3 DNA is TGTGCCAGCAGCTTAGCCGGAAAGATGCATGGCTACACCTTC.